This TCR beta chain was obtained from a study of STAT5B mutations in CD4+ large granular lymphocyte leukemia. A word on this clone: Its target is unknown.

The V and J ends lost 1 base and 2 bases respectively, with 15 bases between them. There are 16 residues in the CDR3. Germline assignment: CDR1 MNHNS and CDR2 SASEGT. This was a survey-level run. Data came from immunoSEQ multiplex PCR; TCRdb stores just in-frame clones and leaves some out. The repertoire holds approximately 4,000 clones, 75% to 85% seen once, with 60% to 85% in the top ten. Findings and caveats of the study: Without putative leukemic clones, patient CD4-sorted repertoires remained more clonal than healthy CD4+ repertoires.

This TCR derives from a man aged 60 to 69 with CD4+ T-cell large granular lymphocyte leukemia. Sequenced: PBMCs. This chain joins TRBV6-1 and TRBJ2-7, with unresolved D. The DNA for the CDR3 is TGTGCCAGCAGTGAAGTAGACCGGTTCCCGACCTACGAGCAGTACTTC. Protein product: CASSEVDRFPTYEQYF.